The 22 T cell receptor beta chains below all came from one sample that was sequenced in a study of blood T cells in healthy people across ages. PCR was performed a second time for 7 to 11 cycles using a sample-barcoded 5' primer and a J-beta primer mix. TCRdb re-called the 5' RACE reads with MiXCR, one entry per CDR3 protein. The sample has about 1.8 million distinct CDR3 sequences; 49% are singletons. The source material was blood. These receptors were taken from a woman between 40 and 55 years old in good health.

This clonotype appeared many times. This chain links TRBV20-1 with TRBJ2-5, with D hard to call. Between the trimmed V and J ends, which lost 6 bases and 2 bases, there was a span of 7 bases. This CDR3 comprises 11 residues. Germline CDR1 reads DFQATT; CDR2 reads SNEGSKA (reference sequence). CDR3 in amino acids: CSALIQETQYF. The CDR3 bases are TGCAGTGCCCTCATACAAGAGACCCAGTACTTC.

The chain carries TRBV20-1 and TRBJ1-2, with 12 bases that match TRBD1. V lost 6 bases, J lost 7 bases, and 9 bases stayed unmatched. Germline loops: CDR1 DFQATT, CDR2 SNEGSKA (reference sequence). CDR3 length equals 14 residues. CDR3 in DNA: TGCAGTGCGCAAACCGGGACAGGGGGCTCTGGCTACACCTTC. Translating gives CSAQTGTGGSGYTF.

This clonotype was counted a few times. The chain couples TRBV7-2 to TRBJ2-5; 16 nucleotides agree with TRBD2. The V segment lost 5 bases and the J segment 1 base; nucleotides outside the gene matches: 4. The CDR3 is 17 residues long. In germline, CDR1 is SGHTA, CDR2 FQGNSA. The CDR3: CASSKGLAGGAQETQYF. The CDR3 nucleotides read TGTGCCAGCAGCAAGGGACTAGCGGGGGGGGCCCAAGAGACCCAGTACTTC.

This chain uses TRBV6-5 with TRBJ2-7, with D possibly TRBD2 on 6 matching bases. Trimming took 8 bases from V and 1 from J, leaving 18 bases between them. Germline V gene lookup returns CDR1 MNHEY and CDR2 SVGAGI. The CDR3 is made up of 15 amino acids. The CDR3 DNA reads TGTGCCAGCGCAACGAGGACTGCGGGATCCTACGAGCAGTACTTC. Translation gives CASATRTAGSYEQYF.

The chain is built from TRBV5-1 and TRBJ2-5; the match to TRBD1 covers 8 bases. The CDR3 spans 15 residues. The V gene's germline CDR1 is SGHRS and CDR2 YFSETQ. J was trimmed by 13 bases and V by 3 bases; bases with no gene match: 17. The CDR3 nucleotides read TGCGCCAGCAGCTCCCTCCAGGGGGCGGATGACGAGCTGTACTTC. It translates to CASSSLQGADDELYF.

The gene calls are TRBV4-3 and TRBJ2-3, with 10 bases matching TRBD2. The CDR3 runs to 15 residues. The germline gives CDR1 LGHNA, CDR2 YSLEER. The V gene end was trimmed by 3 bases and the J gene end by 4 bases; junction bases not matched to a gene: 4. The CDR3 region is CASSQGTSAPDTQYF. The CDR3 bases are TGCGCCAGCAGCCAGGGGACTAGCGCCCCAGATACGCAGTATTTT.

The chain combines TRBV20-1 with TRBJ1-6; possible D gene TRBD1, 5 bases. The CDR3 contains 13 residues. CDR1 and CDR2 from the germline V gene are DFQATT and SNEGSKA (reference sequence). V shed 3 bases and J shed 8 bases, with 11 bases lying between them. The CDR3 region has the DNA TGCAGTGCTAGCGTCCAGGGTTATTCACCCCTCCACTTT. Its protein is CSASVQGYSPLHF.

CDR3 residues: CASSEARQGRQYF. DNA for the CDR3: TGTGCCAGCAGTGAAGCGCGACAGGGGAGGCAGTACTTC. This rearrangement joins TRBV2 to TRBJ2-5; 8 bases fit TRBD1. The germline gives CDR1 SNHLY, CDR2 FYNNEI. Losses at the gene ends were 0 bases for V and 11 bases for J; bases not matched to a gene: 5. This CDR3 has 13 residues.

This clonotype has only a few counts. The V gene is TRBV12-3 or TRBV12-4, the J gene TRBJ1-2; the D gene is possibly TRBD1 (5 bases). The V end lost 5 bases, the J end lost 7 bases, and 11 bases lay between the germline ends. This CDR3 is 12 amino acids long. The CDR3 sequence is CASSPVTAGYTF. The CDR3 DNA reads as TGTGCCAGCAGTCCCGTGACAGCTGGCTACACCTTC.

CDR3 sequence: CSANSPGTGGVNEQFF. Here the CDR3 DNA reads TGCAGTGCTAATTCACCCGGGACAGGGGGCGTAAATGAGCAGTTCTTC. The chain is built from TRBV20-1 and TRBJ2-1; 12 nucleotides agree with TRBD1. After removal of 4 bases from V and 7 bases from J, the junction contained 11 bases not matched to a gene. The CDR3 runs 16 residues. The V gene's germline CDR1 is DFQATT and CDR2 SNEGSKA (reference sequence).

The V call is TRBV28, the J call TRBJ2-5, with TRBD1 matching 9 bases. Germline V CDR1 and CDR2: MDHEN, SYDVKM. This CDR3 spans 15 amino acids. J gave up 4 bases and V 2 bases, and 5 bases lay outside the gene matches. The CDR3 sequence is CASSLRDRDLETQYF. For the CDR3, the DNA is TGTGCCAGCAGTTTACGGGACAGGGACTTAGAGACCCAGTACTTC. The full variable domain, with the rest looked up from reference TRBV28 and TRBJ2-5, is DVKVTQSSRYLVKRTGEKVFLECVQDMDHENMFWYRQDPGLGLRLIYFSYDVKMKEKGDIPEGYSVSREKKERFSLILESASTNQTSMYLCASSLRDRDLETQYFGPGTRLLVL.

This clonotype was counted between two and nine times. The chain recombines TRBV27 with TRBJ1-4; TRBD1 matches at 7 bases. The trim removed 6 bases at V and 2 bases at J, leaving 3 bases unmatched. The CDR3 is 14 amino acids. In germline, CDR1 is MNHEY, CDR2 SMNVEV (reference sequence). The CDR3 DNA reads as TGTGCCAGCAGATTGACAGGGACTAATGAAAAACTGTTTTTT. This gives the protein CASRLTGTNEKLFF.

CDR3 sequence (DNA): TGCAGTGCTAGTGAAGCGGGGGGGTGGAATGAGCAGTTCTTC. As protein: CSASEAGGWNEQFF. The J gene is TRBJ2-1, the V gene TRBV20-1; TRBD2 agrees at 10 bases. In germline, CDR1 is DFQATT, CDR2 SNEGSKA (reference sequence). Trimming removed 3 bases from V and 7 bases from J; junction bases left unmatched: 6. The CDR3 extends over 14 amino acids.

The table lists this clonotype with a few counts. The V and J genes are TRBV6-6 and TRBJ1-2; 7 positions agree with TRBD1. V was pared by 2 bases and J by 4 bases, with 4 bases of the junction left unmatched. The CDR3 is 14 amino acids. CDR1 is MNHNY and CDR2 is SVGAGI in the germline V gene (reference sequence). This CDR3 is CASSYPGQFYGYTF. CDR3 bases: TGTGCCAGCAGTTACCCGGGACAGTTCTATGGCTACACCTTC.

The gene calls are TRBV24-1 and TRBJ2-1, with 8 nucleotides matching TRBD2. The CDR3 runs to 16 residues. Germline CDR1 is KGHDR and CDR2 is SFDVKD. V dropped 1 base and J dropped 5; count of bases not matched to a gene: 6. The CDR3 region has the DNA TGTGCCACCAGTGATTTTTCCGGGGGGGCCGACAATGAGCAGTTCTTC. Protein product: CATSDFSGGADNEQFF.

V is TRBV28 and J is TRBJ1-1; D is undetermined. This CDR3 is 14 amino acids long. The V gene lost 2 bases and the J gene lost 3 bases, with 10 bases spanning the gap. The germline V gene has CDR1 MDHEN and CDR2 SYDVKM. Here the CDR3 reads CASSLGRWYTEAFF. The DNA of the CDR3 is TGTGCCAGCAGTTTAGGCAGGTGGTACACTGAAGCTTTCTTT.

This clonotype appeared a few times. The chain uses TRBV5-6 and TRBJ2-3; 8 bases line up with TRBD1. The germline gives CDR1 SGHDT, CDR2 YYEEEE. The CDR3 spans 14 residues. V trimming: 4 bases; J trimming: 5 bases; junction bases outside the gene matches: 6. The CDR3 sequence: CASSDGQGRDTQYF. The DNA for the CDR3 is TGTGCCAGCAGCGATGGACAGGGCAGAGATACGCAGTATTTT.

The V and J genes are TRBV5-1 and TRBJ1-6, with D hard to call. V lost 4 bases and J lost 3, with 11 bases in between. The germline V gene encodes CDR1 SGHRS and CDR2 YFSETQ. This CDR3 has 15 amino acids. The CDR3 DNA reads as TGCGCCAGCAGCGCGGACGGGATCTATAATTCACCCCTCCACTTT. Protein sequence: CASSADGIYNSPLHF.

The chain is built from TRBV12-3 or TRBV12-4 and TRBJ2-1; D is undetermined. The CDR3 contains 14 residues. Trimming left V 0 bases short and J 9 bases short, with 12 bases between. CDR3 DNA: TGTGCCAGCAGTTTAGCGATTAAAGTGAGTGAGCAGTTCTTC. This sequence encodes CASSLAIKVSEQFF.

This chain links TRBV28 with TRBJ2-4; D uncertain. Judging by the DNA end, TRBJ2-7 fits better; the J call may be wrong. CDR1 is MDHEN and CDR2 is SYDVKM in the germline V gene. The CDR3 consists of 12 residues. This chain's CDR3 is CASKGARYEQYF. DNA of the CDR3: TGTGCCAGCAAAGGAGCGAGGTACGAGCAGTACTTC.

In its sample, this clonotype was seen many times. One junction end disagrees with the germline gene, perhaps due to a read error. The chain couples TRBV5-1 to TRBJ2-5; D is undetermined. CDR1 is SGHRS, CDR2 YFSETQ, per germline. The CDR3 contains 13 residues. The CDR3 protein is CASSTGHQETQYF. Written as DNA, the CDR3 is TGTGCCAGCAGCACCGGACACCAAGAGACCCAGTACTTC.

This chain links TRBV19 with TRBJ2-1; D is uncertain. The CDR3 consists of 13 residues. V lost 3 bases and J lost 7, with 10 bases in between. Germline V lookup: CDR1 LNHDA, CDR2 SQIVND (reference sequence). CDR3 region: CASSMARENEQFF. The CDR3 nucleotides read TGTGCCAGTAGTATGGCGCGAGAGAATGAGCAGTTCTTC. Full variable domain (remainder filled in from reference TRBV19 and TRBJ2-1): DGGITQSPKYLFRKEGQNVTLSCEQNLNHDAMYWYRQDPGQGLRLIYYSQIVNDFQKGDIAEGYSVSREKKESFPLTVTSAQKNPTAFYLCASSMARENEQFFGPGTRLTVL.